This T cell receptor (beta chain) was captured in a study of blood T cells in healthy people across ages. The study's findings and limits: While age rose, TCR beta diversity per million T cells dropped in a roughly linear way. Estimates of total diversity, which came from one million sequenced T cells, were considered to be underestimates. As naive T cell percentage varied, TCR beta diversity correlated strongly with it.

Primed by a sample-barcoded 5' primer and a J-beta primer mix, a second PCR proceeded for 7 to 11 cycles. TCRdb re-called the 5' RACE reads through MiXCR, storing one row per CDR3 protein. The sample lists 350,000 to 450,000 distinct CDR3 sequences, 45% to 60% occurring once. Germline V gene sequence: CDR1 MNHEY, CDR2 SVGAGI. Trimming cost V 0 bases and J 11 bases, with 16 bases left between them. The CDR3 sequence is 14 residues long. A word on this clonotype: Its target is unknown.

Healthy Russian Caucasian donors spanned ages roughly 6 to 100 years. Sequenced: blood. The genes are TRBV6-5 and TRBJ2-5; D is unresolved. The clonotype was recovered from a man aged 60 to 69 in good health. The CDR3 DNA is TGTGCCAGCAGTTACTCGTACAGAAACAATGAGCAGTACTTC. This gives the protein CASSYSYRNNEQYF.